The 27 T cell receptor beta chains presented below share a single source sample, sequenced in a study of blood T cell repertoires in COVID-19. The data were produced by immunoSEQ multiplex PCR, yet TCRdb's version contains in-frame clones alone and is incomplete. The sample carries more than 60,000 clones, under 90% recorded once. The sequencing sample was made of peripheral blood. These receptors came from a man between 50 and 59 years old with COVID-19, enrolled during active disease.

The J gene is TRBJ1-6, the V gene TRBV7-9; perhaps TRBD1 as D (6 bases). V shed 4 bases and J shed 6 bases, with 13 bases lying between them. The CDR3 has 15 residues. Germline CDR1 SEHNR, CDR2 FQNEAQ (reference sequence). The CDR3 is CASSSNRATNSPLHF. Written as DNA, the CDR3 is TGTGCCAGCAGCTCTAACAGGGCTACTAATTCACCCCTCCACTTT.

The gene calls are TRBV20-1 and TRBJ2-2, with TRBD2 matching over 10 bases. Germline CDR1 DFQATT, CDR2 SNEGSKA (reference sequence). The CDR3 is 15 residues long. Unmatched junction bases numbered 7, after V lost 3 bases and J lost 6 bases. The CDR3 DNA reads TGCAGTGCTAGTGAAGCGGGGGGGCAACCCGGGGAGCTGTTTTTT. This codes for CSASEAGGQPGELFF.

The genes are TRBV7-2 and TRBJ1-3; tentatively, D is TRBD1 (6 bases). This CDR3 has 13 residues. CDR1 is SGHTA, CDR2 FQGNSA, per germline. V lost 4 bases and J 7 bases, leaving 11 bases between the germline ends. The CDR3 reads CASSSDRKNTIYF. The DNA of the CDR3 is TGTGCCAGCAGCTCCGACAGGAAGAACACCATATATTTT. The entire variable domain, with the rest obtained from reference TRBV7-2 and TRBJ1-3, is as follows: GAGVSQSPSNKVTEKGKDVELRCDPISGHTALYWYRQSLGQGLEFLIYFQGNSAPDKSGLPSDRFSAERTGGSVSTLTIQRTQQEDSAVYLCASSSDRKNTIYFGEGSWLTVV.

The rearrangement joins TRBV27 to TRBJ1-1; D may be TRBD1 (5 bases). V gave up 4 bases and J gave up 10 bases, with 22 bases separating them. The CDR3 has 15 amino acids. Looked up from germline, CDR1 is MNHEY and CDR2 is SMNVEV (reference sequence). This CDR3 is CASSSNLRGGRGAFF. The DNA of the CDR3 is TGTGCCAGCAGTTCAAATCTGAGGGGAGGAAGGGGAGCTTTCTTT.

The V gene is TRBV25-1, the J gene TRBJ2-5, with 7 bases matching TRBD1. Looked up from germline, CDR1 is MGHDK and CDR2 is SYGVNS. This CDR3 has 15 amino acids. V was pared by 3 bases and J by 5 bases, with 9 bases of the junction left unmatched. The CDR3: CASSDRGQVRETQYF. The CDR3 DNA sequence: TGTGCCAGCAGTGACCGAGGACAGGTCAGGGAGACCCAGTACTTC.

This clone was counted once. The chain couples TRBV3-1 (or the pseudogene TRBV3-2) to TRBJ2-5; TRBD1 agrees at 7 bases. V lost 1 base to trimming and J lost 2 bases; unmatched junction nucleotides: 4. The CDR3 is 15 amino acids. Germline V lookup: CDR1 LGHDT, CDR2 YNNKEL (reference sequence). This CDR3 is CASSQAQGCQETQYF. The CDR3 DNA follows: TGTGCCAGCAGCCAAGCACAGGGGTGTCAAGAGACCCAGTACTTC.

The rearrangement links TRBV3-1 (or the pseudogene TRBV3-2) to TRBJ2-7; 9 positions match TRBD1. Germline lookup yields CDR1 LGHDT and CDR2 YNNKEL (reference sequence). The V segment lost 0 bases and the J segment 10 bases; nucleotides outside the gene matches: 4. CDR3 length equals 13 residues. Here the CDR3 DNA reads TGTGCCAGCAGCCAAGAATTGGGACAGGGACAGTACTTC. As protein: CASSQELGQGQYF.

CDR3 nucleotide sequence: TGTGCCAGCAGTTCGGAACTAGCGGGGGGGGACACCGGGGAGCTGTTTTTT. It translates to CASSSELAGGDTGELFF. V is TRBV6-8 and J is TRBJ2-2, with TRBD2 identical over 13 bases. Germline V gene lookup returns CDR1 MNHGY and CDR2 SAAAGT. CDR3 length equals 17 residues. The ends lost 4 bases at V and 3 bases at J; junction bases unmatched: 5.

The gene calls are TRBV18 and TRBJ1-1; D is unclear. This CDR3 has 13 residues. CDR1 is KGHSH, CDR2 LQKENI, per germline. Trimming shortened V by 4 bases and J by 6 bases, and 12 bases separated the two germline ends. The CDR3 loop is CASSREELSEAFF. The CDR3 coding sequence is TGTGCCAGCTCACGAGAGGAGTTGTCTGAAGCTTTCTTT.

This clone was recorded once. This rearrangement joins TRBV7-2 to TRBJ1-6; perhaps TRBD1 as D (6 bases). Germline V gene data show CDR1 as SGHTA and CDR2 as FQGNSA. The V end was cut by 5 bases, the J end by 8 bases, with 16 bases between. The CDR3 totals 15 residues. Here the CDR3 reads CASSLDGGGYSPLHF. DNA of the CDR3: TGTGCCAGCAGCCTAGATGGGGGCGGGTATTCACCCCTCCACTTT.

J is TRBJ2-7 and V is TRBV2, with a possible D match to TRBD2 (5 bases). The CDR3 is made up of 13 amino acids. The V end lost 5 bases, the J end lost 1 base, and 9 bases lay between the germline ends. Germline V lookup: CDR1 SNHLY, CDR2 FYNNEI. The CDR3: CASSKDLSYEQYF. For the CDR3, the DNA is TGTGCCAGCAGTAAGGACTTATCCTACGAGCAGTACTTC.

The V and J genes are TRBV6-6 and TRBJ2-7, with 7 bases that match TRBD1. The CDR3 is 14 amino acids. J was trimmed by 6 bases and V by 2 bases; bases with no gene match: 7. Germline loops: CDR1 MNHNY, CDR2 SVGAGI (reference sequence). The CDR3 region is CASSYQGELVEQYF. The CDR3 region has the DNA TGTGCCAGCAGTTACCAGGGGGAGTTGGTCGAGCAGTACTTC.

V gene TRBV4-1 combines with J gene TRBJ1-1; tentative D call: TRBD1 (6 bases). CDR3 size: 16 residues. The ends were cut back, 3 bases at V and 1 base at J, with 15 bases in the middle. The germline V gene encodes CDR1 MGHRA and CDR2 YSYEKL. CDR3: CASSHRAGTQNTEAFF. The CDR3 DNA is TGCGCCAGCAGCCACCGTGCCGGGACACAGAACACTGAAGCTTTCTTT.

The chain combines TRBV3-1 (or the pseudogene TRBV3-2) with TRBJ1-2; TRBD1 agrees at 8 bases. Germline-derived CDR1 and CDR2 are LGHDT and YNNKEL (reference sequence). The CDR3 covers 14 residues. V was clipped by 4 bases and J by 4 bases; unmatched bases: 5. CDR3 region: CASSPQGQVYGYTF. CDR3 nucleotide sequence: TGTGCCAGCAGCCCACAGGGACAGGTCTATGGCTACACCTTC.

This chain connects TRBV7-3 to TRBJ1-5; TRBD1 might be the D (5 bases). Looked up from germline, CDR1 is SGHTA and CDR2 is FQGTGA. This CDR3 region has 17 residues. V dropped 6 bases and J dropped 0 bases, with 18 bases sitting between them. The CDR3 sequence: CASRFSWGGDSNQPQHF. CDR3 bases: TGTGCCAGCAGGTTCTCGTGGGGGGGGGATAGCAATCAGCCCCAGCATTTT.

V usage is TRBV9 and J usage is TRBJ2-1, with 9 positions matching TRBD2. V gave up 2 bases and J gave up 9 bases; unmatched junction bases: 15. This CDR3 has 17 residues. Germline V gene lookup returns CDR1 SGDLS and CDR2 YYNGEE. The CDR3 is CASSVSWGGTAGGEQFF. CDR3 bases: TGTGCCAGCAGCGTCAGCTGGGGTGGGACAGCGGGGGGTGAGCAGTTCTTC.

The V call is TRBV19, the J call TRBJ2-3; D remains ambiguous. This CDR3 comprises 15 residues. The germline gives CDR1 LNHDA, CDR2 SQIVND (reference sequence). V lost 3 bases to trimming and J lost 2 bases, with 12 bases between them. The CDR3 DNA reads TGTGCCAGTAGTATTACTCTCGCCCTCACAGATACGCAGTATTTT. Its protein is CASSITLALTDTQYF. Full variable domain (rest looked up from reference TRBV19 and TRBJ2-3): DGGITQSPKYLFRKEGQNVTLSCEQNLNHDAMYWYRQDPGQGLRLIYYSQIVNDFQKGDIAEGYSVSREKKESFPLTVTSAQKNPTAFYLCASSITLALTDTQYFGPGTRLTVL.

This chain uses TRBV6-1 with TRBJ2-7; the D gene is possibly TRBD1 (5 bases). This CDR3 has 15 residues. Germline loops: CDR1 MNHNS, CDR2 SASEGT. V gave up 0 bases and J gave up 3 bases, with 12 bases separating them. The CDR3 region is CASSEAPGPYYEQYF. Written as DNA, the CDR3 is TGTGCCAGCAGTGAAGCCCCAGGGCCGTACTACGAGCAGTACTTC.

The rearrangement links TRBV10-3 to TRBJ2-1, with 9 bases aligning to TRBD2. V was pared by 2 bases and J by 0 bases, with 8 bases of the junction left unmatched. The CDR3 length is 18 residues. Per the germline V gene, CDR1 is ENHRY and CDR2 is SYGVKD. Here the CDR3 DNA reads TGTGCCATCAGTGAGATGGGTAGCGGGGGTTCCTCCTACAATGAGCAGTTCTTC. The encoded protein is CAISEMGSGGSSYNEQFF.

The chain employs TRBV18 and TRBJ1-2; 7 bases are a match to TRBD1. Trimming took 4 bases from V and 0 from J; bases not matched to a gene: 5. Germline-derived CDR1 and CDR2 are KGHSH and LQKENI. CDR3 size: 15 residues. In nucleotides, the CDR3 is TGTGCCAGCTCACTGCCGGGACAGCCTAACTATGGCTACACCTTC. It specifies CASSLPGQPNYGYTF.

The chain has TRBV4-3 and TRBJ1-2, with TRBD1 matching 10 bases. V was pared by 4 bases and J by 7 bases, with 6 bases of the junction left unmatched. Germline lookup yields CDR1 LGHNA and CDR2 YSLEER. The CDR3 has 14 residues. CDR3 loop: CASSPGQGEGGYTF. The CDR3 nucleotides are TGCGCCAGCAGCCCAGGACAGGGGGAAGGTGGCTACACCTTC.

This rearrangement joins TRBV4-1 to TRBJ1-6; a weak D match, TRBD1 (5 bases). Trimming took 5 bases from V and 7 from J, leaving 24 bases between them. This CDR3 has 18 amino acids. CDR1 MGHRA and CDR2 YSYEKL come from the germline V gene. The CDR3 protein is CASSKNRPRDRLNSPLHF. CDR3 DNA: TGCGCCAGCAGCAAAAACAGGCCCCGAGACCGATTAAATTCACCCCTCCACTTT.

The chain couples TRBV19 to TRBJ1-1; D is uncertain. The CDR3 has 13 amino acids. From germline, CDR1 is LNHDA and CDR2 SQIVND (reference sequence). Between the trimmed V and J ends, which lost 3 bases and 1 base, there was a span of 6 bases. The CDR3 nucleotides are TGTGCCAGTAGTATGATCGGGAACACTGAAGCTTTCTTT. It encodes CASSMIGNTEAFF.

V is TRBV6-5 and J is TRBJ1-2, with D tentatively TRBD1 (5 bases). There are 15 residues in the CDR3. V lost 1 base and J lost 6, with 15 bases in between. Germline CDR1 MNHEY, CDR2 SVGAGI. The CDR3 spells CASSYFSGGENGYTF. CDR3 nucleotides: TGTGCCAGCAGTTACTTTTCCGGGGGTGAGAATGGCTACACCTTC.

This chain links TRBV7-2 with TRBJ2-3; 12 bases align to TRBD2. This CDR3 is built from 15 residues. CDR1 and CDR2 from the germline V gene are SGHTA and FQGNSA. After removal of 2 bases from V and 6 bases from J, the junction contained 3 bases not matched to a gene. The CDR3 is CASSLLAGGADTQYF. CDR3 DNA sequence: TGTGCCAGCAGCTTACTAGCGGGGGGGGCGGATACGCAGTATTTT. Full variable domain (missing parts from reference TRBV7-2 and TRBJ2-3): GAGVSQSPSNKVTEKGKDVELRCDPISGHTALYWYRQSLGQGLEFLIYFQGNSAPDKSGLPSDRFSAERTGGSVSTLTIQRTQQEDSAVYLCASSLLAGGADTQYFGPGTRLTVL.

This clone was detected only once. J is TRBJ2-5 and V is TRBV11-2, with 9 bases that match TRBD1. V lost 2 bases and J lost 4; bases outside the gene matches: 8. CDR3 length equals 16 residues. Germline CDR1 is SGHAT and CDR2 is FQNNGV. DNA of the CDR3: TGTGCCAGCAGCTTATCAGGGACAGGGTGGTTAGAGACCCAGTACTTC. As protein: CASSLSGTGWLETQYF.

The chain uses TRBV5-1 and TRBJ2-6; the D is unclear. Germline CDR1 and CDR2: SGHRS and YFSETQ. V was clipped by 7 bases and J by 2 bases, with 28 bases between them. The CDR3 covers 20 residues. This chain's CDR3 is CASALSFQANKLTGANVLTF. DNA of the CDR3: TGCGCCAGCGCACTCTCCTTTCAGGCGAATAAACTGACTGGGGCCAACGTCCTGACTTTC.